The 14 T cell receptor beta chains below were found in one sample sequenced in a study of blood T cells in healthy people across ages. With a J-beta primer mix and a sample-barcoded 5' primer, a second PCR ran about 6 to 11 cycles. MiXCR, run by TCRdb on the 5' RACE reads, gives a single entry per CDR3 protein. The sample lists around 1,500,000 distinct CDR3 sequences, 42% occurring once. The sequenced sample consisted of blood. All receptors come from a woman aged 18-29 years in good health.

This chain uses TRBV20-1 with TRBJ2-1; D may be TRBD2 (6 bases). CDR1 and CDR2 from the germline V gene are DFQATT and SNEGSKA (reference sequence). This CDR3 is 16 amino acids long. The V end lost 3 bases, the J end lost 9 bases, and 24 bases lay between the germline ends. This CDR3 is CSARPLGTGGIGEQFF. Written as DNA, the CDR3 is TGCAGTGCTAGGCCCTTAGGGACTGGCGGGATCGGTGAGCAGTTCTTC.

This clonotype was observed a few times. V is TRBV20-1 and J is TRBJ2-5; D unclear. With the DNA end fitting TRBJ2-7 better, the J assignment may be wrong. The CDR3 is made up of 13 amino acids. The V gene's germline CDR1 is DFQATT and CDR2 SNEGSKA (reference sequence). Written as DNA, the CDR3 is TGCAGTGCTCCAAAGAGTGGGTCGGGCGAGCAGTACTTC. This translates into CSAPKSGSGEQYF.

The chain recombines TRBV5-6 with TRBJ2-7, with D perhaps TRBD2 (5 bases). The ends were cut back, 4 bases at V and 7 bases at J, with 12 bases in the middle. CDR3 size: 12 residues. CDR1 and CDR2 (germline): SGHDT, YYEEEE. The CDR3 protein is CASSREYNEQYF. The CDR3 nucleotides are TGTGCCAGCAGCCGGGAATACAATGAGCAGTACTTC.

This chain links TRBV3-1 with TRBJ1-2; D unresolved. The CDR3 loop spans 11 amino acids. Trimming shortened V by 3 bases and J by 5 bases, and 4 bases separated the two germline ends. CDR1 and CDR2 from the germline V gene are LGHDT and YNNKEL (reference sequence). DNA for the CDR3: TGTGCCAGCAGCCAGTATTATGGCTACACCTTC. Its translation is CASSQYYGYTF.

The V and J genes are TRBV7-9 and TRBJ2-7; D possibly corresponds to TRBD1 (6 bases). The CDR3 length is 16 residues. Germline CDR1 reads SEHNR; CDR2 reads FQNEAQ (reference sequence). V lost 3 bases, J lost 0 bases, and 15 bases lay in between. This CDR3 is CASSLVGQSSSYEQYF. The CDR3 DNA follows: TGTGCCAGCAGCTTGGTCGGACAGAGCAGCTCCTACGAGCAGTACTTC.

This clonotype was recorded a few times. The CDR3 protein is CASSFYTSGGQETQYF. The CDR3 DNA sequence: TGTGCCAGCAGCTTCTACACTAGCGGGGGCCAAGAGACCCAGTACTTC. The chain uses TRBV13 and TRBJ2-5, with 11 bases aligning to TRBD2. CDR1 is PRHDT, CDR2 FYEKMQ, per germline (reference sequence). The V segment lost 3 bases and the J segment 1 base; nucleotides outside the gene matches: 4. The CDR3 length is 16 residues.

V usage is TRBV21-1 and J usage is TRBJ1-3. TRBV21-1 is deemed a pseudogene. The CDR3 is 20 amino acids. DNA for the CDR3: TGTGCCAGCAGCAAAAGAGTAGGTGGACGGGAGGGACGCTCTGGAAACACCATATATTTT. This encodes CASSKRVGGREGRSGNTIYF.

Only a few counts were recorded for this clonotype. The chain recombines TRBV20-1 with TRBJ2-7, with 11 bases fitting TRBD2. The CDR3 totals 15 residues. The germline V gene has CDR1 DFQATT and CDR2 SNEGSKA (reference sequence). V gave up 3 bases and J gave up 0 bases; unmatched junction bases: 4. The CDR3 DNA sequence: TGCAGTGCTAGGACCGGGACTAGCGGCTCCTACGAGCAGTACTTC. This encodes CSARTGTSGSYEQYF.

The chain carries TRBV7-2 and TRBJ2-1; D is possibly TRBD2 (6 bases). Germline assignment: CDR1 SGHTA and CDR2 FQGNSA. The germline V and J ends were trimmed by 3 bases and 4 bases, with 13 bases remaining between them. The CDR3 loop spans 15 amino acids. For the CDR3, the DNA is TGTGCCAGCAGCTTGTATCGGGGGACTTACAATGAGCAGTTCTTC. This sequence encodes CASSLYRGTYNEQFF.

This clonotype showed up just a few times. CDR3 DNA sequence: TGTGCCAGCAGGGCCGGGACAGTTTATAATTCACCCCTCCACTTT. This codes for CASRAGTVYNSPLHF. The J gene is TRBJ1-6, the V gene TRBV12-3 or TRBV12-4, with 7 bases lining up with TRBD1. V gave up 6 bases and J gave up 4 bases; unmatched junction bases: 6. This CDR3 is 15 amino acids long.

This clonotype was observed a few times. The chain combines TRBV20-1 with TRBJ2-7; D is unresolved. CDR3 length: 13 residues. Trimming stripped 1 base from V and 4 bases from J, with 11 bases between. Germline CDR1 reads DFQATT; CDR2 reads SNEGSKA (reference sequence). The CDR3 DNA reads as TGCAGTGCTAGAGTCGTGGCCACTTACGAGCAGTACTTC. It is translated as CSARVVATYEQYF.

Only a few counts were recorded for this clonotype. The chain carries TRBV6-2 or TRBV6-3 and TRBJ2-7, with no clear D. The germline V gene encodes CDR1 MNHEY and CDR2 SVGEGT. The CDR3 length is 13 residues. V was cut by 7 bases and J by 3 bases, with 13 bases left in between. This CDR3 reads CASTLNPIYEQYF. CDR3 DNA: TGTGCCAGCACCCTGAACCCGATCTACGAGCAGTACTTC.

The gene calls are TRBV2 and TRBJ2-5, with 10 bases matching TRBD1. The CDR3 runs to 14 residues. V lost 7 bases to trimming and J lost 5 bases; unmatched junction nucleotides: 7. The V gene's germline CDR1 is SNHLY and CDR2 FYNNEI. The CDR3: CASTTGGGRETQYF. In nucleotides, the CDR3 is TGTGCCAGCACGACAGGGGGCGGCCGCGAGACCCAGTACTTC.

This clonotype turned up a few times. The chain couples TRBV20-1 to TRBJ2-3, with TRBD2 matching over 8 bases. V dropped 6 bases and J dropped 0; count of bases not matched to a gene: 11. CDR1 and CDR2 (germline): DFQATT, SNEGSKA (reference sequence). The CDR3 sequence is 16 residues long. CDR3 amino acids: CSAQAGVPISTDTQYF. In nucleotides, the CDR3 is TGCAGTGCCCAAGCGGGGGTCCCCATTAGCACAGATACGCAGTATTTT.